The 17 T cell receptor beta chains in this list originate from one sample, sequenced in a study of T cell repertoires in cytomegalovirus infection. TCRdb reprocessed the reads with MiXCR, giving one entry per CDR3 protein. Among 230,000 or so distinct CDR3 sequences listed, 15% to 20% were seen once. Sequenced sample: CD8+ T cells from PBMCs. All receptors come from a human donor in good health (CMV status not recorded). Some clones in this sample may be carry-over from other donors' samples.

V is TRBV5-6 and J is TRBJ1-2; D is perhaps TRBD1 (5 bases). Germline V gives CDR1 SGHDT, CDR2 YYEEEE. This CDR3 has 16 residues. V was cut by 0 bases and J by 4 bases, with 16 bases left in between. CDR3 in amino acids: CASSLEGYGGVYGYTF. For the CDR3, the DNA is TGTGCCAGCAGCTTGGAGGGGTACGGGGGAGTCTATGGCTACACCTTC.

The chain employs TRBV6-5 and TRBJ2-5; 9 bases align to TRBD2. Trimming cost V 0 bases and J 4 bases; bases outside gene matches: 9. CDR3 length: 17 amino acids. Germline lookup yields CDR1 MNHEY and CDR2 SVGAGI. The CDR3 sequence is CASSYSAGGPLGETQYF. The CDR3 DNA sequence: TGTGCCAGCAGTTACTCGGCGGGGGGGCCCCTAGGAGAGACCCAGTACTTC.

The CDR3 DNA reads as TGTGCCAGCAGTTTAGCAGAACTTGGAAACACCATATATTTT. It specifies CASSLAELGNTIYF. V gene TRBV28 combines with J gene TRBJ1-3; D remains ambiguous. The CDR3 extends over 14 amino acids. Per germline, CDR1 MDHEN and CDR2 SYDVKM. The V and J ends lost 2 bases and 3 bases respectively, with 8 bases between them.

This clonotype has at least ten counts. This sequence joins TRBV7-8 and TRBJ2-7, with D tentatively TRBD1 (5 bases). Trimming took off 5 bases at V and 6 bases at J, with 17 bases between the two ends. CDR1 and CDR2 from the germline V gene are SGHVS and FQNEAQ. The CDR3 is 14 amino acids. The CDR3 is CASSQNAGIGEQYF. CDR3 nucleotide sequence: TGTGCCAGCAGCCAGAATGCAGGGATCGGCGAGCAGTACTTC.

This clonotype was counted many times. The CDR3 region is CASSVDSIQPQHF. The CDR3, as DNA: TGTGCCAGCAGCGTGGACAGTATCCAGCCCCAGCATTTT. The chain employs TRBV7-6 and TRBJ1-5, with TRBD1 as a possible D gene (6 bases). Between the trimmed V and J ends, which lost 5 bases and 7 bases, there was a span of 12 bases. The CDR3 has 13 residues. Germline V gene lookup returns CDR1 SGHVS and CDR2 FNYEAQ.

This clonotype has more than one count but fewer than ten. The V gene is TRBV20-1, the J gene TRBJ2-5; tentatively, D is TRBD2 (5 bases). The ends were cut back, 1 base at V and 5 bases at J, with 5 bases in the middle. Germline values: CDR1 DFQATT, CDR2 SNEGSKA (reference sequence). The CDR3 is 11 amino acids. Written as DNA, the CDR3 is TGCAGTGCTAGAGGCGGGGAGACCCAGTACTTC. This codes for CSARGGETQYF.

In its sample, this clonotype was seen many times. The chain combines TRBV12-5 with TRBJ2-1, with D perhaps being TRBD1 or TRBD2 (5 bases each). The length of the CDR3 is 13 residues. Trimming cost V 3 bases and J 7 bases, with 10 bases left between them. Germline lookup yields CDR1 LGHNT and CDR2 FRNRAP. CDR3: CASGFGTPNEQFF. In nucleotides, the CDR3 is TGTGCTAGTGGTTTCGGGACGCCTAATGAGCAGTTCTTC.

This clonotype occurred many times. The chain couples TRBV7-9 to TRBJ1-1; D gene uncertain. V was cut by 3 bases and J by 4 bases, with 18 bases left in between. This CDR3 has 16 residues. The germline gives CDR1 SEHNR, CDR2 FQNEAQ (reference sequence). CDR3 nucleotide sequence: TGTGCCAGCAGCTTTAACCCACTACAGTTAGGCACTGAAGCTTTCTTT. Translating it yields CASSFNPLQLGTEAFF. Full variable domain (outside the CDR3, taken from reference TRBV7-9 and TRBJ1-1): DTGVSQNPRHKITKRGQNVTFRCDPISEHNRLYWYRQTLGQGPEFLTYFQNEAQLEKSRLLSDRFSAERPKGSFSTLEIQRTEQGDSAMYLCASSFNPLQLGTEAFFGQGTRLTVV.

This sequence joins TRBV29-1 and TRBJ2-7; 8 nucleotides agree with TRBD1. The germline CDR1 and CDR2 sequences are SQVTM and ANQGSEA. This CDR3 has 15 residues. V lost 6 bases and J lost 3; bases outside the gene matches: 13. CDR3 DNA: TGCAGCGTACCCGGGACAGGAAACACCTTCTACGAGCAGTACTTC. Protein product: CSVPGTGNTFYEQYF.

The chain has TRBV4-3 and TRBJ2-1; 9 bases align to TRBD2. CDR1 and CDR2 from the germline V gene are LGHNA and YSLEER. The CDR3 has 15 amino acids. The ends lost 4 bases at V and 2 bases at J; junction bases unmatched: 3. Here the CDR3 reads CASSPAGGTYNEQFF. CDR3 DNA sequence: TGCGCCAGCAGCCCAGCGGGGGGTACCTACAATGAGCAGTTCTTC.

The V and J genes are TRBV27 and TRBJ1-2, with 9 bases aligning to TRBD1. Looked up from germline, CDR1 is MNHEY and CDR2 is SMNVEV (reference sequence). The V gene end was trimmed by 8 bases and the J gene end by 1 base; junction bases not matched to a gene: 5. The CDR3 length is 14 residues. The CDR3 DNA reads TGTGCCAGCGGAGGGACAGGGAGTAACTATGGCTACACCTTC. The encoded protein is CASGGTGSNYGYTF.

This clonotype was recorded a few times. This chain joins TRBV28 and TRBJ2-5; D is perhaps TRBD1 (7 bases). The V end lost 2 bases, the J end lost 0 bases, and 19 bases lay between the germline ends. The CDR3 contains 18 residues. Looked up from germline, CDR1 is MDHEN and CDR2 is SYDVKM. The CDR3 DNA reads TGTGCCAGCAGTTTAGCCCGGGGGACAGACCTGTACCAAGAGACCCAGTACTTC. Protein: CASSLARGTDLYQETQYF.

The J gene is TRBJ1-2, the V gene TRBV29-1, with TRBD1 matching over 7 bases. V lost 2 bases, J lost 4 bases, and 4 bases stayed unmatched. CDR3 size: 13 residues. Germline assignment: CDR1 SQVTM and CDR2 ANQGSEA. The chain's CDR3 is CSVELQGGYGYTF. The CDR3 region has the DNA TGCAGCGTTGAACTTCAGGGGGGCTATGGCTACACCTTC.

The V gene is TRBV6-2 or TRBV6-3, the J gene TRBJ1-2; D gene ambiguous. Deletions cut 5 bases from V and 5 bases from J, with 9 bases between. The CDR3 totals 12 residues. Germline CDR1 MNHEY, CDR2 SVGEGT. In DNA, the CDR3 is TGTGCCAGCAGTACTGGGCCGTATGGCTACACCTTC. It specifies CASSTGPYGYTF.

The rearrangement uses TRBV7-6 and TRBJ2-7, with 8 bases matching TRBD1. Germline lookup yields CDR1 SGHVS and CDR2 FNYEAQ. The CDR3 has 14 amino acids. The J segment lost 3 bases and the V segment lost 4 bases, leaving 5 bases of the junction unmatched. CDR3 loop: CASSYRQGYYEQYF. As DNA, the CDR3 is TGTGCCAGCAGCTATCGACAGGGGTACTACGAGCAGTACTTC.

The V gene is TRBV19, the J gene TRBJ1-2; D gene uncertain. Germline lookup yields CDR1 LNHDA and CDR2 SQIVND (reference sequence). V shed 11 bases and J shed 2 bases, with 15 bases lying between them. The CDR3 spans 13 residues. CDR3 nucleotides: TGTGCCCCGAAAAAGAGAATAAACTATGGCTACACCTTC. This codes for CAPKKRINYGYTF.

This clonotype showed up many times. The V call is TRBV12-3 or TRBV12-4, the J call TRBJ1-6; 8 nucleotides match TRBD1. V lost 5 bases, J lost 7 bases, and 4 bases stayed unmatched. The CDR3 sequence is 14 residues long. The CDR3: CASSPGGINSPLHF. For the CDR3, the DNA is TGTGCCAGCAGTCCAGGGGGCATCAATTCACCCCTCCACTTT.